The 3 T cell receptor beta chains reported below all come from one sample, sequenced in a study of cytomegalovirus exposure and HLA in healthy donors. Primers: 60 Vbeta forward and 13 Jbeta reverse. Clones were read by immunoSEQ multiplex PCR, and TCRdb kept only the in-frame ones, dropping some. The sample contains some 150,000 clones, approximately 83% of which appear only once. The sample taken for sequencing was PBMCs. These receptors originate from a middle-aged man in good health and CMV-seropositive.

Comments on this clone: Germline is not matched at one junction end, which may reflect a read error. The V gene is TRBV13, the J gene TRBJ2-1, with TRBD2 identical over 13 bases. Germline V gene lookup returns CDR1 PRHDT and CDR2 FYEKMQ (reference sequence). The CDR3 length is 15 residues. The CDR3 DNA follows: TGTGCCAGCAGCTGGGGACTAGCGGGATACAGTGAGCAGTTCTTC. As protein: CASSWGLAGYSEQFF.

This clone has just a few counts. This specimen includes other DNA sequences encoding the same CDR3. This chain joins TRBV9 and TRBJ2-5, with 12 bases aligning to TRBD2. The J segment lost 5 bases and the V segment lost 3 bases, leaving 2 bases of the junction unmatched. Germline V gene data show CDR1 as SGDLS and CDR2 as YYNGEE. This CDR3 has 14 amino acids. DNA of the CDR3: TGTGCCAGCAGCGCGGGACTAGCGGGTGAGACCCAGTACTTC. Translation: CASSAGLAGETQYF.

The V and J genes are TRBV11-2 and TRBJ1-1; TRBD1 is a possible D gene (6 bases). The germline CDR1 and CDR2 sequences are SGHAT and FQNNGV. V lost 4 bases, J lost 5 bases, and 14 bases lay in between. The CDR3 totals 14 residues. The CDR3 nucleotides read TGTGCCAGCAGCTATGACAGGACGTGGACTGAAGCTTTCTTT. This translates into CASSYDRTWTEAFF.